This TCR beta chain was sequenced during a study of CD8 T cells in ankylosing spondylitis. Study-level findings and limits: Matched synovial fluid from ankylosing spondylitis patients was reported to be enriched for disease-linked clones. Previous work reported some of these motif variants in the synovial fluid and blood of reactive arthritis. Disease-linked clones had a CD8+ phenotype and relatively low frequency in peripheral blood.

This CDR3 has 14 residues. V shed 6 bases, J shed 5 bases, and the junction held 9 bases outside the gene matches. CDR1 is MDHEN, CDR2 SYDVKM, per germline. This clonotype was seen a handful of times. Its specificity is not known. The authors made TCR beta libraries by quantitative 5'-RACE with molecular barcodes. Via MiXCR, TCRdb re-called the 5' RACE reads, giving one row per CDR3 protein. The data contain 220,000 or so distinct CDR3 sequences, 8% to 11% of them seen just once; the ten biggest clones take up about a fifth. Sample: blood, either unsorted or a sorted T cell fraction (not recorded which). The TCR comes from a male donor with ankylosing spondylitis or in good health (not recorded which). J is TRBJ2-7 and V is TRBV28, with 8 bases fitting TRBD1. The CDR3 nucleotides are TGTGCCAGCAGCCGACAGGGGTCTAGGAACGAGCAGTACTTC. Protein sequence: CASSRQGSRNEQYF.